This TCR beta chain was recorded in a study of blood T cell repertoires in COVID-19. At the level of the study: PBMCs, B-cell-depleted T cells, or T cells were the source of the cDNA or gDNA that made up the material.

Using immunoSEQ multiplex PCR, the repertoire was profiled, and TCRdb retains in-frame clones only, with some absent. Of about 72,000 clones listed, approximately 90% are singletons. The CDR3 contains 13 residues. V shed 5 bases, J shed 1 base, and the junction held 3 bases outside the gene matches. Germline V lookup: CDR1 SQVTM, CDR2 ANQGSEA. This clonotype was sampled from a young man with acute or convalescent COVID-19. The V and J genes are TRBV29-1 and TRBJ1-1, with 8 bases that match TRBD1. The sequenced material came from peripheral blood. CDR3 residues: CSVHGTGNTEAFF. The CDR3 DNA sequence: TGCAGCGTTCACGGGACAGGGAACACTGAAGCTTTCTTT.